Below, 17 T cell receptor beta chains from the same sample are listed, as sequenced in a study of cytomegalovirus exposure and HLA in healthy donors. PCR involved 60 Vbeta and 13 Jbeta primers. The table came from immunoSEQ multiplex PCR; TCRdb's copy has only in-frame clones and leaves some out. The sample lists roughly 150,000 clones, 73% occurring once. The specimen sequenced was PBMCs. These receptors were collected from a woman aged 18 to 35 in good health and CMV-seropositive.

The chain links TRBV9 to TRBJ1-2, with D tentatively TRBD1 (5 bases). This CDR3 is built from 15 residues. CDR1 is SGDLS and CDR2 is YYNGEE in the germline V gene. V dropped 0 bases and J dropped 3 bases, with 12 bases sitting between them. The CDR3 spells CASSVGQLNDYGYTF. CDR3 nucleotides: TGTGCCAGCAGCGTAGGACAGCTTAATGACTATGGCTACACCTTC.

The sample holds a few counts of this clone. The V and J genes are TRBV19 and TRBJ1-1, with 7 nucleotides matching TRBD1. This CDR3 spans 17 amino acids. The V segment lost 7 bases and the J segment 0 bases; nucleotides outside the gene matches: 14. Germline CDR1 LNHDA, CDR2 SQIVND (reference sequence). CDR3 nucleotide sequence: TGTGCCAGTACCGGGGACCACAGGGGCCGGGTGAACACTGAAGCTTTCTTT. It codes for CASTGDHRGRVNTEAFF. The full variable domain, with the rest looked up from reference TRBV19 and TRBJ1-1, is DGGITQSPKYLFRKEGQNVTLSCEQNLNHDAMYWYRQDPGQGLRLIYYSQIVNDFQKGDIAEGYSVSREKKESFPLTVTSAQKNPTAFYLCASTGDHRGRVNTEAFFGQGTRLTVV.

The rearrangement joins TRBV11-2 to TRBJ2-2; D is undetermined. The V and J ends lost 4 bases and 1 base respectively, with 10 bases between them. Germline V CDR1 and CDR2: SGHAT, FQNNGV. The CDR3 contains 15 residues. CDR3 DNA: TGTGCCAGCAGCTCAATTAACTTGAACACCGGGGAGCTGTTTTTT. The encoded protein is CASSSINLNTGELFF.

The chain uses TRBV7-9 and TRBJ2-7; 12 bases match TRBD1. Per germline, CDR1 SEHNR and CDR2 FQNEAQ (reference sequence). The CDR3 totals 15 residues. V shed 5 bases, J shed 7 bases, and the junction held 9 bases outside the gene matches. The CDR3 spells CASSPEGQGAGEQYF. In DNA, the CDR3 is TGTGCCAGCAGCCCGGAGGGACAGGGGGCAGGGGAGCAGTACTTC.

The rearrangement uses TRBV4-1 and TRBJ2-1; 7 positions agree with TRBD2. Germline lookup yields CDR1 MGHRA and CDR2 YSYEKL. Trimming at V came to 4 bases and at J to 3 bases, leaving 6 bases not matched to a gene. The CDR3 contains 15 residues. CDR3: CASSLGRGYYNEQFF. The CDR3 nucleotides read TGCGCCAGCAGCCTGGGGAGGGGTTACTACAATGAGCAGTTCTTC.

The CDR3 region is CASSVVGRPDYGYTF. CDR3 nucleotide sequence: TGTGCCAGTAGTGTGGTGGGGCGGCCGGACTATGGCTACACCTTC. The V call is TRBV19, the J call TRBJ1-2, with D possibly matching TRBD1 (5 bases). Looked up from germline, CDR1 is LNHDA and CDR2 is SQIVND (reference sequence). This CDR3 has 15 amino acids. V shed 5 bases and J shed 3 bases, with 16 bases lying between them.

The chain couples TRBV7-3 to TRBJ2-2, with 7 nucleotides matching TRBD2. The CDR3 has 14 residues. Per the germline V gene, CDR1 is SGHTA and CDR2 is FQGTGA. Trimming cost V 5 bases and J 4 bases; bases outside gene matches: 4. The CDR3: CASSQGRATGELFF. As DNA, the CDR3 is TGTGCCAGCAGCCAAGGGAGGGCCACCGGGGAGCTGTTTTTT.

CDR3 region: CASRPGTKPNNEQFF. In nucleotides, the CDR3 is TGTGCCAGCAGGCCTGGGACTAAGCCCAACAATGAGCAGTTCTTC. The chain joins TRBV28 to TRBJ2-1; 7 nucleotides match TRBD2. This CDR3 is built from 15 residues. The trim removed 6 bases at V and 5 bases at J, leaving 10 bases unmatched. Germline V lookup: CDR1 MDHEN, CDR2 SYDVKM.

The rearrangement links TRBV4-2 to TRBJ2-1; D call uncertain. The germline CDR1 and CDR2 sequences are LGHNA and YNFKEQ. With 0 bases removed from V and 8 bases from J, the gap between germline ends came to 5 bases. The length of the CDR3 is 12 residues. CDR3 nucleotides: TGTGCCAGCAGCCAAGATTATGATGAGCAGTTCTTC. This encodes CASSQDYDEQFF.

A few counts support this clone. CDR3 coding DNA: TGTGCCAGCAGATCCGGGACAGGGGGCCGTCAGCCCCAGCATTTT. It translates to CASRSGTGGRQPQHF. The genes are TRBV28 and TRBJ1-5; 12 bases map to TRBD1. The CDR3 sequence is 15 residues long. From germline, CDR1 is MDHEN and CDR2 SYDVKM. With V trimmed by 6 bases and J by 6 bases, 6 bases remained unmatched.

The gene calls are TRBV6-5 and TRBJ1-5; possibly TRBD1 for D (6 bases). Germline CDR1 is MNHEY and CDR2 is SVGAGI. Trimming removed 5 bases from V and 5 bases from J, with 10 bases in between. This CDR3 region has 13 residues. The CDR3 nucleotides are TGTGCCAGCAGTGCAGGGGTAGATCAGCCCCAGCATTTT. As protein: CASSAGVDQPQHF.

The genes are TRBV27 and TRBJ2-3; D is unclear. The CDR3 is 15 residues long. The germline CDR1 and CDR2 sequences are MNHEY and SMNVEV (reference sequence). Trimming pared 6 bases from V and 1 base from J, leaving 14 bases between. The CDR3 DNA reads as TGTGCCAGCAGCTTGCCCGGAGACGGCACAGATACGCAGTATTTT. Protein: CASSLPGDGTDTQYF.

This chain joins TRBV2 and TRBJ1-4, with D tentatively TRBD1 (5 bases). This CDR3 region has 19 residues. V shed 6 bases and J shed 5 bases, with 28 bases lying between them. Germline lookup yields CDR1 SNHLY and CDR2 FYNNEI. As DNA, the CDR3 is TGTGCCAGCAGCGTCACGGTCCCCCCCTCGGGACTGCGGAATGAAAAACTGTTTTTT. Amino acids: CASSVTVPPSGLRNEKLFF.

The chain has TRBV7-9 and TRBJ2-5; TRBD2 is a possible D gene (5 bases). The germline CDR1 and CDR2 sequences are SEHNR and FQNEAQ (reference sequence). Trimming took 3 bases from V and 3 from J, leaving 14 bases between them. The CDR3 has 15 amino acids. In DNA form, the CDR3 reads TGTGCCAGCAGCTTCCGGTTTGGAGCGGAAGAGACCCAGTACTTC. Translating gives CASSFRFGAEETQYF.

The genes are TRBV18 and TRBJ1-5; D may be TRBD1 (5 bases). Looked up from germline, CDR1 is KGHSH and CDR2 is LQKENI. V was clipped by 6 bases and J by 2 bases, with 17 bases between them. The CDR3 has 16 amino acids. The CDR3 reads CASSPAGREGNQPQHF. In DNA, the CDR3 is TGTGCCAGCTCTCCCGCCGGCAGGGAGGGCAATCAGCCCCAGCATTTT. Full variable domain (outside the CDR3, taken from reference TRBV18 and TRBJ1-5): NAGVMQNPRHLVRRRGQEARLRCSPMKGHSHVYWYRQLPEEGLKFMVYLQKENIIDESGMPKERFSAEFPKEGPSILRIQQVVRGDSAAYFCASSPAGREGNQPQHFGDGTRLSIL.

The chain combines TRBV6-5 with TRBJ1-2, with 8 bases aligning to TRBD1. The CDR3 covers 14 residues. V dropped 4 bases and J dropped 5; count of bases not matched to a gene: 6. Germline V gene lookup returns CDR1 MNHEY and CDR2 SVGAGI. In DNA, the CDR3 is TGTGCCAGCAGTTCCGGGACAGGTGCTTATGGCTACACCTTC. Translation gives CASSSGTGAYGYTF.

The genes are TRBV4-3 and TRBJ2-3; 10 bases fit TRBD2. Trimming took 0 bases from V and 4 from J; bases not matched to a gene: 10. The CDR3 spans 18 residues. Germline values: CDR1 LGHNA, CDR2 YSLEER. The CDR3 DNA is TGCGCCAGCAGCCAAGAAATAGCAGCGGGGGGGCATTCAGATACGCAGTATTTT. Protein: CASSQEIAAGGHSDTQYF.